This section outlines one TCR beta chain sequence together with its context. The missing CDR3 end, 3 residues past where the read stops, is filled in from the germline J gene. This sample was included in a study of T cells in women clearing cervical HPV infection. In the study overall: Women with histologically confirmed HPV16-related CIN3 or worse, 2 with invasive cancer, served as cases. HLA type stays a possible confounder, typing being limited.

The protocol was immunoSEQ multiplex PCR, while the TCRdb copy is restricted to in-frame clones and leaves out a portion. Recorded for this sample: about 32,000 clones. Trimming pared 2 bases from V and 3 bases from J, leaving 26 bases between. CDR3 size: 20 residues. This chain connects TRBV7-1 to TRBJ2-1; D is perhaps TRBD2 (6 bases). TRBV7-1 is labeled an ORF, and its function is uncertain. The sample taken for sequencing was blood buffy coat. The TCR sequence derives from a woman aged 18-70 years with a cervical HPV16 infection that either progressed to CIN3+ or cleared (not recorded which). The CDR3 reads CASSSHRGSGERVHYNEQFF. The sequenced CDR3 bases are TGTGCCAGCAGCTCACACAGAGGGTCGGGGGAGCGGGTGCACTACAATGAG.